The clone carrying this TCR beta chain was picked up a small number of times. Its antigen is not known. This record belongs to a study of cytomegalovirus exposure and HLA in healthy donors. The study, taken as a whole, reports: An apparent linkage of common viral pathogens to several of the most significant clusters emerged in a later analysis. Donor immune exposure was known only as CMV serostatus. An analysis was carried out at a later point. It showed that HLA-associated TCR beta chains were more clonally expanded than equally common non-associated chains. Excluded were some V segments that proved indistinguishable, including TRBV6-2 and TRBV6-3.

The length of the CDR3 is 11 residues. Per germline, CDR1 SGHRS and CDR2 YFSETQ. V was shortened by 7 bases and J by 3 bases, with 8 bases between the two germline ends. Both 60 Vbeta primers and 13 Jbeta primers went into the PCR. Clones were sequenced by immunoSEQ multiplex PCR, and TCRdb holds only the in-frame ones, with some missing. The sample includes 63,000 or so clones, around 80% of them seen just once. Material for sequencing was PBMCs. This TCR came from a woman aged 25-40 years in good health and CMV-seropositive. The chain has TRBV5-1 and TRBJ2-7; a possible D gene is TRBD1 (6 bases). In nucleotides, the CDR3 is TGCGCCAGCCGAGGGGGCTACGAGCAGTACTTC. Translated: CASRGGYEQYF.